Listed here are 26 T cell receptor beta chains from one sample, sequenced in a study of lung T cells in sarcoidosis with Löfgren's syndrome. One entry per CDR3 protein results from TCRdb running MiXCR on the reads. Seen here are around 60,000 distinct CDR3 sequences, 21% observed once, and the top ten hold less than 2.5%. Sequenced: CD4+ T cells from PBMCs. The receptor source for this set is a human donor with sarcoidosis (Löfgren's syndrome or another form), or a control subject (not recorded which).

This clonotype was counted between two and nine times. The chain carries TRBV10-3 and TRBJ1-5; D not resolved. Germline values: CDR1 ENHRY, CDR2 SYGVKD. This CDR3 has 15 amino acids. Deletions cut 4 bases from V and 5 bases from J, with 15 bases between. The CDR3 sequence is CAISGAGRRDQPQHF. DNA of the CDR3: TGTGCCATCAGTGGGGCAGGCAGGAGGGATCAGCCCCAGCATTTT.

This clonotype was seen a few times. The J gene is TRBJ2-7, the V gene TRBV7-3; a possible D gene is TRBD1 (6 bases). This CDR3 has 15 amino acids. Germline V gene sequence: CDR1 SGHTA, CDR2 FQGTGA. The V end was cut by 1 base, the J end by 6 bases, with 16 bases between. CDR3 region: CASSLIRTEGGEQYF. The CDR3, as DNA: TGTGCCAGCAGCTTAATTAGGACAGAAGGAGGCGAGCAGTACTTC.

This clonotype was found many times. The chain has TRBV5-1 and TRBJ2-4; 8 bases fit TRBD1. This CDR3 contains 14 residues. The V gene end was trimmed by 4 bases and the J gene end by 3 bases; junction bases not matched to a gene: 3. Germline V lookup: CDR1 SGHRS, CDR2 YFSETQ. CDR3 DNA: TGCGCCAGCAGCCCGGACAGGGTCAAAAACATTCAGTACTTC. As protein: CASSPDRVKNIQYF.

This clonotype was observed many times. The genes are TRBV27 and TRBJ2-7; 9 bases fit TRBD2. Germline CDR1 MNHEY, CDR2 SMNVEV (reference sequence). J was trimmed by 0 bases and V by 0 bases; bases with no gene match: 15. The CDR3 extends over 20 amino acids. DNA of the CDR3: TGTGCCAGCAGTTTATCGCCCCTATCAGCCCCGGGACTAGCCTCCTACGAGCAGTACTTC. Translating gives CASSLSPLSAPGLASYEQYF.

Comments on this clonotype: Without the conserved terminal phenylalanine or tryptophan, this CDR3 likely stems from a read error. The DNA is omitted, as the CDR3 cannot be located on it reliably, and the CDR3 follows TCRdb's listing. CDR3 in amino acids: CSARDSIRGAFY. V and J are TRBV20-1 and TRBJ1-1. CDR1 and CDR2 (germline): DFQATT, SNEGSKA (reference sequence). The CDR3 extends over 12 residues, inclusive of both ends.

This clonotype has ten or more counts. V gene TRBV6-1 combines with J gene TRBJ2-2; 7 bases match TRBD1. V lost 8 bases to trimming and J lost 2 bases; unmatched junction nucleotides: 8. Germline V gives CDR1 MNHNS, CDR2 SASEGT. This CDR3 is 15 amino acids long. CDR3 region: CASEKTGINTGELFF. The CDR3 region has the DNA TGTGCCAGCGAAAAGACAGGGATTAACACCGGGGAGCTGTTTTTT.

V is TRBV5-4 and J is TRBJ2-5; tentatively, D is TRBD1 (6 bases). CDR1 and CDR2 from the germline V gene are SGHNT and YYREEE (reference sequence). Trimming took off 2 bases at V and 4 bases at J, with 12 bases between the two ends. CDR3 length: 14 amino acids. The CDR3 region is CASSFQAGAETQYF. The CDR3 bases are TGTGCCAGCAGCTTCCAGGCAGGGGCAGAGACCCAGTACTTC.

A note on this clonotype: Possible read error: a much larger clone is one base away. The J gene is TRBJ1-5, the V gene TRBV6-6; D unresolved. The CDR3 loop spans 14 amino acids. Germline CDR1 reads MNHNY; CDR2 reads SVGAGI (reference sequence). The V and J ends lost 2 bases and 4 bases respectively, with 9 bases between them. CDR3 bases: TGTGCCAGCAGTTACAGGAGGACGAATCAGCCCCAGCATTTT. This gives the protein CASSYRRTNQPQHF.

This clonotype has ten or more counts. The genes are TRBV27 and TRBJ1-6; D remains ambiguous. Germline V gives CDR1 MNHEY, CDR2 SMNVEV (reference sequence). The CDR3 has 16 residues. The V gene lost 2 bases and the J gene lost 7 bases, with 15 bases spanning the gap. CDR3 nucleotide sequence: TGTGCCAGCAGTTTAGTCGGAAAAGGCGGGAATTCACCCCTCCACTTT. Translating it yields CASSLVGKGGNSPLHF.

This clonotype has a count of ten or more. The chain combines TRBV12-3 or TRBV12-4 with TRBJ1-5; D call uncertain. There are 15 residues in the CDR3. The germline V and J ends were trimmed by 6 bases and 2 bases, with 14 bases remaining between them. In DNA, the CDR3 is TGTGCCAGCAGCCGTGCCTACTCCGGCAATCAGCCCCAGCATTTT. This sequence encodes CASSRAYSGNQPQHF.

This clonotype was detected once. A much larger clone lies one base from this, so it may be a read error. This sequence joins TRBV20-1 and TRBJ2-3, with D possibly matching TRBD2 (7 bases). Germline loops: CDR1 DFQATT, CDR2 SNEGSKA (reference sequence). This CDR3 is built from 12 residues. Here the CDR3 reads CGAGAGTDTQYF. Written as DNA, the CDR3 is TGCGGTGCGGGGGCGGGCACAGATACGCAGTATTTT.

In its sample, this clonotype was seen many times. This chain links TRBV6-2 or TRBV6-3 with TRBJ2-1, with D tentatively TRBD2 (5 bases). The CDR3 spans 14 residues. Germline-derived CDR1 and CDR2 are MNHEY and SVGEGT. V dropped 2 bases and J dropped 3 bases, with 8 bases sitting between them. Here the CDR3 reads CASSYGSDYNEQFF. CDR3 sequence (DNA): TGTGCCAGCAGTTACGGGAGTGACTACAATGAGCAGTTCTTC.

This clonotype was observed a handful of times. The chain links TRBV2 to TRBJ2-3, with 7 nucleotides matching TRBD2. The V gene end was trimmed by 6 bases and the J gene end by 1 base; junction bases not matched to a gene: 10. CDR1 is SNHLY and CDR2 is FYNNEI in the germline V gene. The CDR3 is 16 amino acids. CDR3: CASRAMGGGGTDTQYF. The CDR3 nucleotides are TGTGCCAGCAGAGCTATGGGCGGGGGTGGCACAGATACGCAGTATTTT.

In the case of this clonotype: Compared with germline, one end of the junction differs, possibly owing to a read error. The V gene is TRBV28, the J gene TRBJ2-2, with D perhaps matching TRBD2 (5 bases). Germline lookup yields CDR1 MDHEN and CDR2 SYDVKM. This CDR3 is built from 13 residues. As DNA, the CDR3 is TGTGCCAGTAGTTTAGGAAACACCGGGGAGCCGTTTTTT. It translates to CASSLGNTGEPFF.

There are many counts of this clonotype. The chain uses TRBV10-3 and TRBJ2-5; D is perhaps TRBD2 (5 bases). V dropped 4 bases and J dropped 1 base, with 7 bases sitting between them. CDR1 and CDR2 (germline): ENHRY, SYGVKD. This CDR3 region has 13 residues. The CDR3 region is CAISGGRQETQYF. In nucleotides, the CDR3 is TGTGCCATCAGTGGCGGGCGCCAAGAGACCCAGTACTTC.

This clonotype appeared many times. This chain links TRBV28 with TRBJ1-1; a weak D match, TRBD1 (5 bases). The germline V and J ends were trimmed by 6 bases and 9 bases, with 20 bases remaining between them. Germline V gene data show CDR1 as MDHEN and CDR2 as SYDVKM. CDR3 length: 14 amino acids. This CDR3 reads CASRGTGTGGKAFF. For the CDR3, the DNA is TGTGCCAGCAGGGGGACCGGGACTGGGGGGAAAGCTTTCTTT.

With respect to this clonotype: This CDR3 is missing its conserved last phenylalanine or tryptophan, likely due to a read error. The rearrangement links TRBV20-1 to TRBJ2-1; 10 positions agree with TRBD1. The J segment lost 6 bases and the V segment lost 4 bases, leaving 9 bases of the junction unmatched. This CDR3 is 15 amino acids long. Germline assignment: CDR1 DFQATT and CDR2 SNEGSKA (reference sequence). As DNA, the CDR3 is TGCAGTGCTAAGGTCGGGACAGGGGCCTGCAATGAGCAGTTCTCC. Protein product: CSAKVGTGACNEQFS.

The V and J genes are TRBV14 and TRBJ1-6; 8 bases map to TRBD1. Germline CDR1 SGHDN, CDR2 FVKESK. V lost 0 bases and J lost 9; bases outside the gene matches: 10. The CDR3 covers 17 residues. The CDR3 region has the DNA TGTGCCAGCAGCCAAGATGGGAGACAGGGGAAGCGTTCACCCCTCCACTTT. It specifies CASSQDGRQGKRSPLHF. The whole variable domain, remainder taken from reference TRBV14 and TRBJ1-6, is EAGVTQFPSHSVIEKGQTVTLRCDPISGHDNLYWYRRVMGKEIKFLLHFVKESKQDESGMPNNRFLAERTGGTYSTLKVQPAELEDSGVYFCASSQDGRQGKRSPLHFGNGTRLTVT.

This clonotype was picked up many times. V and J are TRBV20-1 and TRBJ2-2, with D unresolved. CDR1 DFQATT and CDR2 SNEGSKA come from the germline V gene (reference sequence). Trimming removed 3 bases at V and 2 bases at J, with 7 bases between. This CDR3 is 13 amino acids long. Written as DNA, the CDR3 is TGCAGTGCTAGTAACACCAACACCGGGGAGCTGTTTTTT. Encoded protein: CSASNTNTGELFF.

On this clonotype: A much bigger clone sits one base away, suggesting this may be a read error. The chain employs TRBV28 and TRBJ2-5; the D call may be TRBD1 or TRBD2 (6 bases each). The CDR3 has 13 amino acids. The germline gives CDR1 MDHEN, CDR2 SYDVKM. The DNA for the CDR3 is TGTGCCAACAGTCCGGGGGCAGAAGAGACCCAGTACTTC. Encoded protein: CANSPGAEETQYF.

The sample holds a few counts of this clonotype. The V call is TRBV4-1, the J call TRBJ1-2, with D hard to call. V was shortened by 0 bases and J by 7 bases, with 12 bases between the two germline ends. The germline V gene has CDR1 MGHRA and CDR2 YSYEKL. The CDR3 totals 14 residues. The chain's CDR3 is CASSQEIRGFGYTF. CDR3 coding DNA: TGCGCCAGCAGCCAAGAGATCCGTGGCTTTGGCTACACCTTC.

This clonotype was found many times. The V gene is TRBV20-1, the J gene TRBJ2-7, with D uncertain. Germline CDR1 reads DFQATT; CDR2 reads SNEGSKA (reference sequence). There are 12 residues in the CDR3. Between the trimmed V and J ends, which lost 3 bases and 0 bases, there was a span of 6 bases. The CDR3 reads CSASWDSYEQYF. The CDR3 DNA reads TGCAGTGCTAGTTGGGACTCCTACGAGCAGTACTTC.

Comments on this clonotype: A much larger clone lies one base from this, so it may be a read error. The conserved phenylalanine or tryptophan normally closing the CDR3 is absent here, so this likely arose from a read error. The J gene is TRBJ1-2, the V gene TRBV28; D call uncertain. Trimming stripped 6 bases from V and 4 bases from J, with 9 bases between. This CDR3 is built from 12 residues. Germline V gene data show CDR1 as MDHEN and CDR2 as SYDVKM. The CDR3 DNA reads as TGTGCCAGCAGCCGCACAGCCTATGGCTACACCTTA. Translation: CASSRTAYGYTL.

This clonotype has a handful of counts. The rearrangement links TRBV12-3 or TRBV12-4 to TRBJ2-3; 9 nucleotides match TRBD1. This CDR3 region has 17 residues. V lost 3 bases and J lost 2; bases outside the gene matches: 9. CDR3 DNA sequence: TGTGCCAGCAGTTTCGGGACAGGGTTCCTATTCACAGATACGCAGTATTTT. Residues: CASSFGTGFLFTDTQYF.

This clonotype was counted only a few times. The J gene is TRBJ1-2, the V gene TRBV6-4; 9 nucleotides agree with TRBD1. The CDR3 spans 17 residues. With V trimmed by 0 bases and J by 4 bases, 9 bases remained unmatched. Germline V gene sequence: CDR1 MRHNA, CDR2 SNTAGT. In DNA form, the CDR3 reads TGTGCCAGCAGTGACTCCGGGACAGGGACCCCTTCCTATGGCTACACCTTC. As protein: CASSDSGTGTPSYGYTF.

In DNA form, the CDR3 reads TGTGCCAGCCACCCCCGGGGGGGACACTCTAATCAGCCCCAGCATTTT. Protein product: CASHPRGGHSNQPQHF. This chain uses TRBV7-8 with TRBJ1-5; tentatively, D is TRBD1 (6 bases). V was cut by 8 bases and J by 4 bases, with 21 bases left in between. Germline values: CDR1 SGHVS, CDR2 FQNEAQ. The CDR3 sequence is 16 residues long.